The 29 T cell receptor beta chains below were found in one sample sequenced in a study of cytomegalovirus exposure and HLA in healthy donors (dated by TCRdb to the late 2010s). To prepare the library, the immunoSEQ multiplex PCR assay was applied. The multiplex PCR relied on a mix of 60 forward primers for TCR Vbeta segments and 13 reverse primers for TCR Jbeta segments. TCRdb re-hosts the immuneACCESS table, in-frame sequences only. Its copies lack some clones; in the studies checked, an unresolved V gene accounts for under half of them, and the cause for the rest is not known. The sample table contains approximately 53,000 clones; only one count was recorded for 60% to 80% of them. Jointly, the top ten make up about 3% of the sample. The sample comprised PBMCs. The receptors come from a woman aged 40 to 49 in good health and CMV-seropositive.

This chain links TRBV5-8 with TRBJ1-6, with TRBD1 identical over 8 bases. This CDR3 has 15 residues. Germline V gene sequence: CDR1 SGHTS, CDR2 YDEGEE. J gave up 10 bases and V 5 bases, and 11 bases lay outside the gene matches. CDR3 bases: TGTGCCAGCAGGCCGGGACAGGAAAGGGGGTCACCCCTCCACTTT. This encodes CASRPGQERGSPLHF.

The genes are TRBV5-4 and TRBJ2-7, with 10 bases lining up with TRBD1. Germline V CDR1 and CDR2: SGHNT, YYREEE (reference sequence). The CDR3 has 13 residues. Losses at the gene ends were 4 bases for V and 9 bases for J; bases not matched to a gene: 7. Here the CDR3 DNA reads TGTGCCAGCAGCCTGGACAGGGGGGGGGTGCAGTACTTC. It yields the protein CASSLDRGGVQYF.

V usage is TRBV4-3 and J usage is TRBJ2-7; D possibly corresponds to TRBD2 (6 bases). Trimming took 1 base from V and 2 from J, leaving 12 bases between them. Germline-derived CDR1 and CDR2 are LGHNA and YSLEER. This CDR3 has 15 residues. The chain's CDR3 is CASSQGGTRAYEQYF. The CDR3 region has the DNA TGCGCCAGCAGCCAAGGCGGGACGAGAGCCTACGAGCAGTACTTC.

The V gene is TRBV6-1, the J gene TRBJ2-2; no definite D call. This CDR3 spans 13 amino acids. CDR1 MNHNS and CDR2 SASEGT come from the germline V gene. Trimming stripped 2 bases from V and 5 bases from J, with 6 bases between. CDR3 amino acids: CASSETLTGELFF. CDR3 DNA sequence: TGTGCCAGCAGTGAAACTCTGACCGGGGAGCTGTTTTTT.

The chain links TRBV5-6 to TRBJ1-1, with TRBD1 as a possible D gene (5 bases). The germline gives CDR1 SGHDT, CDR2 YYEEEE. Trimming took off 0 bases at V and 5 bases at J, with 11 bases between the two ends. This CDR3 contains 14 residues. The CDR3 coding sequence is TGTGCCAGCAGCTTGGCGGGACTGACGACTGAAGCTTTCTTT. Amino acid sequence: CASSLAGLTTEAFF.

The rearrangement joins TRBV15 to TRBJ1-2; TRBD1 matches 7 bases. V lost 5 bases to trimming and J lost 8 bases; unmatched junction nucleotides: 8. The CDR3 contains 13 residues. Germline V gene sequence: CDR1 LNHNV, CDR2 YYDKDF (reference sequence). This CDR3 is CATSPDRDGGYTF. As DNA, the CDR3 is TGTGCCACCAGCCCTGACAGGGACGGGGGCTACACCTTC.

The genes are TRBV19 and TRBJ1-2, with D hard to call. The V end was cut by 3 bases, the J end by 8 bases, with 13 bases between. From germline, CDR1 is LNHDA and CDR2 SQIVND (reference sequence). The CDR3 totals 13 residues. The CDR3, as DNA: TGTGCCAGTAGTATTCTCCGTTCACGGGGCTACACCTTC. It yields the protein CASSILRSRGYTF.

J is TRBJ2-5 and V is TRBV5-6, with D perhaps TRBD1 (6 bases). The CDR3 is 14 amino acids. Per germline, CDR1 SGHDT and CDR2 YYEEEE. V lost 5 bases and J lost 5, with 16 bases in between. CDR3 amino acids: CASSRTGSDETQYF. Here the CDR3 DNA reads TGTGCCAGCAGTCGAACAGGGTCGGACGAGACCCAGTACTTC.

The CDR3 loop reads CAWSGGTKNSPLHF. In DNA form, the CDR3 reads TGTGCCTGGAGTGGTGGAACTAAGAATTCACCCCTCCACTTT. The J gene is TRBJ1-6, the V gene TRBV30, with unresolved D. From germline, CDR1 is GTSNPN and CDR2 SVGIG (reference sequence). Deletions cut 1 base from V and 7 bases from J, with 11 bases between. This CDR3 contains 14 residues.

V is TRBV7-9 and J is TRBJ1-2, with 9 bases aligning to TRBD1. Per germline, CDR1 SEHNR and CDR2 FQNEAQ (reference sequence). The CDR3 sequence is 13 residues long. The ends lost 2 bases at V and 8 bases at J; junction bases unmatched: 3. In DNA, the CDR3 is TGTGCCAGCAGCTTATTGACAGGGGGGGGCTACACCTTC. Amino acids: CASSLLTGGGYTF.

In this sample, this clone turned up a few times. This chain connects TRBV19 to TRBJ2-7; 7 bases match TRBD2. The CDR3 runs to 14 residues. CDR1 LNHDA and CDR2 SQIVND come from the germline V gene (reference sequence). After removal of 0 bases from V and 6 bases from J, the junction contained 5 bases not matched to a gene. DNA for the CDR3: TGTGCCAGTAGTATAGACCATCGGGGGGTCGAGCAGTACTTC. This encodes CASSIDHRGVEQYF.

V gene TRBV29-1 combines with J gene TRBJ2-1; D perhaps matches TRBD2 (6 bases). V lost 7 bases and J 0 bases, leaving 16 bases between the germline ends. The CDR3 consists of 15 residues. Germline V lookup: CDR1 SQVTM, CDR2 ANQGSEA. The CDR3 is CSAGSPGDSYNEQFF. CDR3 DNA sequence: TGCAGCGCCGGTTCTCCGGGGGACTCCTACAATGAGCAGTTCTTC.

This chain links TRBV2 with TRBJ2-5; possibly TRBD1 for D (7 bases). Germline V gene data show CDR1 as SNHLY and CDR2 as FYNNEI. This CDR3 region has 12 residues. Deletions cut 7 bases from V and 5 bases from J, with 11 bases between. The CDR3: CASKGAGETQYF. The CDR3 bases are TGTGCCAGCAAGGGGGCGGGGGAGACCCAGTACTTC.

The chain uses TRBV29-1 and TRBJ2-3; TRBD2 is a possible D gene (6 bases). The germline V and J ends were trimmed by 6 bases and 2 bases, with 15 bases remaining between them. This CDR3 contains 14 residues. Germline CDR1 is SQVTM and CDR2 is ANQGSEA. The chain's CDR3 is CSVGTPRNTDTQYF. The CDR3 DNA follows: TGCAGCGTGGGGACTCCTAGGAACACAGATACGCAGTATTTT.

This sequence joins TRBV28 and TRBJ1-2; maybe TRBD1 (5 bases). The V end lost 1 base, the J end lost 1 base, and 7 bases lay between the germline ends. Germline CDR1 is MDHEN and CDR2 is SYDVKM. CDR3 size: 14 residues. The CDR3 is CASSLLGDNYGYTF. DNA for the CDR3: TGTGCCAGCAGTTTATTAGGGGATAACTATGGCTACACCTTC.

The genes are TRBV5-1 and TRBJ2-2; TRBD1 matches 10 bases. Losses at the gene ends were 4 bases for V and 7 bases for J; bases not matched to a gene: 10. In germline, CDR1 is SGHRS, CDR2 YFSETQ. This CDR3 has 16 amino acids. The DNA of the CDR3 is TGCGCCAGCAGCAGAGACAGGGGGCCGGGAGGCGGGGAGCTGTTTTTT. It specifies CASSRDRGPGGGELFF.

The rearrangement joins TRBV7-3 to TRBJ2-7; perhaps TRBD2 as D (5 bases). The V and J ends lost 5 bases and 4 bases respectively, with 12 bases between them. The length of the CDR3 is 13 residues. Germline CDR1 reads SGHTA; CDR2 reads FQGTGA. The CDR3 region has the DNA TGTGCCAGCAGCCCGGGGTGGGAGTACGAGCAGTACTTC. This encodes CASSPGWEYEQYF.

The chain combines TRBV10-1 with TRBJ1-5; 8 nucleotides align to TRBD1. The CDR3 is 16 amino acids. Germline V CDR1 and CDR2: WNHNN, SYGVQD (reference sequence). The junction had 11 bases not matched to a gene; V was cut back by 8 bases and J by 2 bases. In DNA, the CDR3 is TGCGCCAGCGGGCAAGATATGACAGGGGGCAATCAGCCCCAGCATTTT. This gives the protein CASGQDMTGGNQPQHF.

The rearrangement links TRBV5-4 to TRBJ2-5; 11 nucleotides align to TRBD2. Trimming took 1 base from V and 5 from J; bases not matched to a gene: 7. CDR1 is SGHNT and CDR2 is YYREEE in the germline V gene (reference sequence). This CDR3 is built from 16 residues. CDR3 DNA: TGTGCCAGCAGCTTGCCTAGCGGGGGGTTTTCTGAGACCCAGTACTTC. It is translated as CASSLPSGGFSETQYF. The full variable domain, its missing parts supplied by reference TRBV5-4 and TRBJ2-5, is ETGVTQSPTHLIKTRGQQVTLRCSSQSGHNTVSWYQQALGQGPQFIFQYYREEENGRGNFPPRFSGLQFPNYSSELNVNALELDDSALYLCASSLPSGGFSETQYFGPGTRLLVL.

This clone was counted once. CDR3 residues: CATSRGGRMGYEQYF. The CDR3 DNA is TGTGCCACCAGCAGAGGGGGCAGAATGGGTTACGAGCAGTACTTC. The chain recombines TRBV15 with TRBJ2-7; maybe TRBD1 (5 bases). CDR1 is LNHNV and CDR2 is YYDKDF in the germline V gene (reference sequence). Trimming removed 1 base at V and 4 bases at J, with 14 bases between. The CDR3 has 15 amino acids.

This CDR3 reads CASSPRPLQGRTGELFF. CDR3 in DNA: TGTGCCAGCAGCCCTAGGCCACTGCAGGGAAGGACCGGGGAGCTGTTTTTT. V and J are TRBV4-2 and TRBJ2-2; TRBD1 might be the D (5 bases). The CDR3 sequence is 17 residues long. Trimming took off 4 bases at V and 5 bases at J, with 20 bases between the two ends. The germline V gene encodes CDR1 LGHNA and CDR2 YNFKEQ.

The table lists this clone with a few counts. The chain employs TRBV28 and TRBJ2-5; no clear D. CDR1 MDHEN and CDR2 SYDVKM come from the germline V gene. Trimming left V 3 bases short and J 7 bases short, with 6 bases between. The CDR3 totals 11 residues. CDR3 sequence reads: CASSLSTTQYF. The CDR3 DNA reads TGTGCCAGCAGTTTGTCTACGACCCAGTACTTC.

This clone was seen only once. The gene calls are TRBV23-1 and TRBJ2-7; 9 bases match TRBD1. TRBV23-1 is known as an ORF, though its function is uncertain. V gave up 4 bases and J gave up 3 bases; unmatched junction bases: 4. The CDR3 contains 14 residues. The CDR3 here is CASSPWDRDYEQYF. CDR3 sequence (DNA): TGCGCCAGCAGTCCGTGGGACAGGGACTACGAGCAGTACTTC.

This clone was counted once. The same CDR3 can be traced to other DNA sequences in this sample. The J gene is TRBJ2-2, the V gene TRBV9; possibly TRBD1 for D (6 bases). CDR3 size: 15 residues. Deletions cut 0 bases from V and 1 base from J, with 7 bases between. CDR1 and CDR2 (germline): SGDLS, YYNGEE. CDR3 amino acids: CASSVGGGNTGELFF. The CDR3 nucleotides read TGTGCCAGCAGCGTAGGAGGGGGGAACACCGGGGAGCTGTTTTTT.

The CDR3 here is CASQTPGTGNEKLFF. The CDR3 nucleotides read TGTGCCTCCCAAACTCCCGGGACAGGAAATGAAAAACTGTTTTTT. The rearrangement uses TRBV25-1 and TRBJ1-4; 8 bases map to TRBD1. There are 15 residues in the CDR3. The V segment lost 11 bases and the J segment 5 bases; nucleotides outside the gene matches: 13. From germline, CDR1 is MGHDK and CDR2 SYGVNS.

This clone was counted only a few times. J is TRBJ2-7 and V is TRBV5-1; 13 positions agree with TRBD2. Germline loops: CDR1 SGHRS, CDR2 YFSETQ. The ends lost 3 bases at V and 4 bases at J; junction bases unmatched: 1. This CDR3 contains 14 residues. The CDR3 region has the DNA TGCGCCAGCAGCTGGACTAGCGGGGGATACGAGCAGTACTTC. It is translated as CASSWTSGGYEQYF.

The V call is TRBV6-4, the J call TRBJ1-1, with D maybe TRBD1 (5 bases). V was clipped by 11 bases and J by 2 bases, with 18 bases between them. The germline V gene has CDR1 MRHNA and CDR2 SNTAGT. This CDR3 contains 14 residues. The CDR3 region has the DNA TGTGCCCACCCGGCAGGGATCATCAACACTGAAGCTTTCTTT. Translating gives CAHPAGIINTEAFF.

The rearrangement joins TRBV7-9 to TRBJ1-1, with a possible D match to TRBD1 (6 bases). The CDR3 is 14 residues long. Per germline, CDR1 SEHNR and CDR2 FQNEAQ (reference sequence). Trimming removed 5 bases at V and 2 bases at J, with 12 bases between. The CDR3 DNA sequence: TGTGCCAGCAGCGCACAGGGAGTTAACACTGAAGCTTTCTTT. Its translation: CASSAQGVNTEAFF.

The CDR3 reads CASTLAGGNTEAFF. The CDR3 DNA sequence: TGTGCCAGCACCCTAGCGGGGGGGAACACTGAAGCTTTCTTT. V gene TRBV7-9 combines with J gene TRBJ1-1; a possible D gene is TRBD1 (5 bases). V was cut by 7 bases and J by 1 base, with 13 bases left in between. CDR1 is SEHNR, CDR2 FQNEAQ, per germline (reference sequence). This CDR3 has 14 residues.